This paragraph reports one T cell receptor beta chain. Its antigen is currently not known. No base qualities exist here, and no much larger clone lies one base off it. This sample is part of a study of CD39 and CD103 CD8 tumor-infiltrating T cells (dated by TCRdb to 2016 to 2019). Background for the entire study: Repertoire comparisons were shown for an HPV-positive HNSCC, an HPV-negative HNSCC, an ovarian cancer and a melanoma patient. TCRbeta CDR3 deep sequencing compared repertoires of CD8 TIL subsets defined by CD103 and CD39 with peripheral memory CD8 T cells. Broader findings and caveats from the paper: DP CD8 TILs appeared more oligoclonal than DN and SP CD8 TILs and blood memory CD8 T cells, with top 30 clonotypes covering about 50-90%. DP TIL clonotypes were rarely detected in blood or uninvolved lymph node, whereas DN TIL clonotypes were found to largely overlap with peripheral memory CD8 repertoires.

At the time of sample collection the patients were not on therapy, although prior treatments varied from chemotherapy, radiotherapy, surgery and immunotherapy to no treatment. After thawing, cells went through T lymphocyte enrichment using a negative-selection kit, with EpCAM beads added for tumor-infiltrating lymphocytes. CD8 TIL subsets were FACS-sorted as CD3+CD4-CD8+CD45RA- cells split by CD39 and CD103 expression into DN, SP and DP. Tumor specimens were minced, digested for 1 h with hyaluronidase, collagenase and DNase, filtered, enriched by Ficoll and cryopreserved. On a FACSAria II, each population was sorted to about 99% purity, and the resulting cell pellets were frozen for TCR sequencing with no culture step. From roughly 10,000 to 100,000 sorted cells per subset, genomic DNA was extracted using the DNeasy Blood and Tissue Kit. The TCRbeta V-J or V-D-J regions were sequenced and mapped through the immunoSEQ service, and coverage above 10x per sample was achieved. The authors' pipeline ran thus. Analysis was restricted to productive rearrangements exported from the immunoSEQ Analyzer platform, and clonality was assessed using the 500 most abundant clones. To quantify how much repertoires overlapped between populations, both the Morisita-Horn similarity index and the Jaccard index were used. Morisita-Horn similarity between CD8 T-cell subset TCR repertoires was measured in roughly six cancer patients. TCRdb re-hosts the immuneACCESS table, in-frame sequences only. Its copies lack some clones; in the studies checked, an unresolved V gene accounts for under half of them, and the cause for the rest is not known. For V, J and clone size, that table is used; D and trimming come from the DNA. The sample table shows approximately 2,500 clones, and about 69% are seen once. In total, the top ten clones hold over 10% of the sample.

From the cysteine up to the phenylalanine, the CDR3 has a length of 15 residues. Only the CDR3 part of the read is kept: 45 bases, read in frame from the first base. The germline V gene provides CDR1 SGHAT and CDR2 FQNNGV. The junction shows trimming of 8 bases on V and 0 bases on J, and the gene matches do not reach 7 bases of it. Sequenced: CD39- CD103- CD8+ T cells sorted from the tumor. The cell subset or site tag for this specimen amounts to: CD103-CD39- double-negative CD45RA- CD8 T cells. Here the chain combines TRBV11-2 and TRBJ1-3; TRBD1 aligns with 7 central bases. This clonotype was sampled from a human donor with head and neck squamous cell carcinoma. The CDR3 protein: CASRTGQSSGNTIYF. The DNA reads as follows: TGTGCCAGCCGGACAGGACAGAGCTCTGGAAACACCATATATTTT.